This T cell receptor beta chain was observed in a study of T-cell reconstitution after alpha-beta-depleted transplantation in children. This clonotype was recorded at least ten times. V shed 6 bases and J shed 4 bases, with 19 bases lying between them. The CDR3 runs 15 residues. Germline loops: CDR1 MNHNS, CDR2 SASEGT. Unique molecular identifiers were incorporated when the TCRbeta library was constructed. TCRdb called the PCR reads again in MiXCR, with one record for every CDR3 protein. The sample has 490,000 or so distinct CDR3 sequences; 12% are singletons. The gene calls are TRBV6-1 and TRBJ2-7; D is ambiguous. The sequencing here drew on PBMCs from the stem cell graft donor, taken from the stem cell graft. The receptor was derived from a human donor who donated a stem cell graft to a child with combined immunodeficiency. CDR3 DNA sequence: TGTGCCAGCAGCGTTACAGCCCTTGGAGCTTACGAGCAGTACTTC. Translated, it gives CASSVTALGAYEQYF.